The 9 T cell receptor beta chains below all came from one sample that was sequenced in a study of T cell responses to AZD1222 COVID-19 vaccine. Sequencing used immunoSEQ multiplex PCR; TCRdb keeps in-frame clones, though not all of them. The sample includes around 210,000 clones, approximately 94% of them seen just once. The sequencing used peripheral blood, collected 28 days after the second dose of the MenACWY control vaccine. Source of these receptors: an adult who received the MenACWY meningococcal vaccine as a control.

The V call is TRBV15, the J call TRBJ2-1; the D gene could be TRBD1 or TRBD2 (5 bases each). V lost 1 base and J 1 base, leaving 11 bases between the germline ends. The CDR3 is 16 residues long. CDR1 and CDR2 from the germline V gene are LNHNV and YYDKDF (reference sequence). The CDR3, as DNA: TGTGCCACCAGCAGAGTGGGGGAAAATTCCTACAATGAGCAGTTCTTC. This translates into CATSRVGENSYNEQFF.

The chain couples TRBV5-5 to TRBJ1-2; TRBD1 aligns across 8 bases. This CDR3 is built from 14 residues. Losses at the gene ends were 3 bases for V and 10 bases for J; bases not matched to a gene: 11. Germline CDR1 reads SGHKS; CDR2 reads YYEKEE (reference sequence). The CDR3 loop reads CASSWVGQALYYTF. As DNA, the CDR3 is TGTGCCAGCAGCTGGGTGGGACAGGCTTTGTACTACACCTTC. The full variable domain, with the rest looked up from reference TRBV5-5 and TRBJ1-2, is DAGVTQSPTHLIKTRGQQVTLRCSPISGHKSVSWYQQVLGQGPQFIFQYYEKEERGRGNFPDRFSARQFPNYSSELNVNALLLGDSALYLCASSWVGQALYYTFGSGTRLTVV.

This clone was observed once. This chain joins TRBV27 and TRBJ1-3; no firm D call. Germline CDR1 reads MNHEY; CDR2 reads SMNVEV (reference sequence). V was pared by 0 bases and J by 1 base, with 4 bases between. The CDR3 is 14 residues long. CDR3 sequence reads: CASSLSLSGNTIYF. The CDR3 DNA sequence: TGTGCCAGCAGTTTATCCCTTTCTGGAAACACCATATATTTT.

The chain recombines TRBV27 with TRBJ2-7, with D uncertain. The CDR3 runs 14 residues. Looked up from germline, CDR1 is MNHEY and CDR2 is SMNVEV (reference sequence). The ends were cut back, 3 bases at V and 0 bases at J, with 9 bases in the middle. CDR3: CASSFLTDSYEQYF. The CDR3, as DNA: TGTGCCAGCAGTTTCCTCACAGACTCCTACGAGCAGTACTTC.

The chain couples TRBV18 to TRBJ2-7; D possibly corresponds to TRBD2 (6 bases). V shed 3 bases and J shed 3 bases, with 12 bases lying between them. Germline values: CDR1 KGHSH, CDR2 LQKENI. The CDR3 length is 14 residues. The CDR3 spells CASSPGLGGYEQYF. CDR3 sequence (DNA): TGTGCCAGCTCACCCGGCTTGGGAGGCTACGAGCAGTACTTC. Combining the CDR3 with reference TRBV18 and TRBJ2-7 gives the whole variable domain NAGVMQNPRHLVRRRGQEARLRCSPMKGHSHVYWYRQLPEEGLKFMVYLQKENIIDESGMPKERFSAEFPKEGPSILRIQQVVRGDSAAYFCASSPGLGGYEQYFGPGTRLTVT.

The rearrangement links TRBV5-1 to TRBJ2-1; D might be TRBD1 (5 bases). The V gene lost 0 bases and the J gene lost 4 bases, with 11 bases spanning the gap. Germline CDR1 reads SGHRS; CDR2 reads YFSETQ. This CDR3 comprises 15 residues. The CDR3 protein is CASSLDTSGYNEQFF. CDR3 bases: TGCGCCAGCAGCTTGGACACTTCAGGGTACAATGAGCAGTTCTTC.

This clone is a singleton in its sample. The rearrangement links TRBV24-1 to TRBJ1-4; 10 bases line up with TRBD1. The CDR3 spans 14 residues. Germline V gene data show CDR1 as KGHDR and CDR2 as SFDVKD. J was trimmed by 8 bases and V by 4 bases; bases with no gene match: 3. The CDR3 loop reads CATSEGQGTEKLFF. The CDR3 nucleotides are TGTGCCACCAGTGAGGGACAGGGGACCGAAAAACTGTTTTTT.

This rearrangement joins TRBV6-6 to TRBJ1-1; D not certain. Germline-derived CDR1 and CDR2 are MNHNY and SVGAGI (reference sequence). V dropped 6 bases and J dropped 0 bases, with 8 bases sitting between them. CDR3 length equals 13 residues. The DNA for the CDR3 is TGTGCCAGCAGGCCTGACATGAACACTGAAGCTTTCTTT. Translation gives CASRPDMNTEAFF.

The chain combines TRBV18 with TRBJ1-1; D unclear. V lost 2 bases and J 1 base, leaving 11 bases between the germline ends. CDR3 length: 15 amino acids. The germline gives CDR1 KGHSH, CDR2 LQKENI. For the CDR3, the DNA is TGTGCCAGCTCACCAGTTGAGGCGAGGAACACTGAAGCTTTCTTT. Its protein product is CASSPVEARNTEAFF.